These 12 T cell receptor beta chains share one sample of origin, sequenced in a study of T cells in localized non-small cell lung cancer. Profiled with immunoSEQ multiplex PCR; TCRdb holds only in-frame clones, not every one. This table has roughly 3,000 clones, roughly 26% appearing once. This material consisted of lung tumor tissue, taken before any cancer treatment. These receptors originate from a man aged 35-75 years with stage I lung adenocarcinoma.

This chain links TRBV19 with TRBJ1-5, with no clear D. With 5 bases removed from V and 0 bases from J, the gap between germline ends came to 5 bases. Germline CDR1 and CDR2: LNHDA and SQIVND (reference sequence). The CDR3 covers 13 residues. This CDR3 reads CASSLNSNQPQHF. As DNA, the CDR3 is TGTGCCAGTAGTTTGAATAGCAATCAGCCCCAGCATTTT.

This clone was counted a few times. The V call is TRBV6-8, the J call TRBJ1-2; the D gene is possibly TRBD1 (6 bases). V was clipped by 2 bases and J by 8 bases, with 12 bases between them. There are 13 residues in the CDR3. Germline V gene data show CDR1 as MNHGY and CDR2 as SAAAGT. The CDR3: CASSYPRGWGYTF. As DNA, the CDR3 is TGTGCCAGCAGTTACCCCAGGGGTTGGGGCTACACCTTC.

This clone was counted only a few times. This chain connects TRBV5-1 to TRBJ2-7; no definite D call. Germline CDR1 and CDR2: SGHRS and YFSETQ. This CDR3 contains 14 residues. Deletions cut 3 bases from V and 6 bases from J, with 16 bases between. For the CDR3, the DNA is TGCGCCAGCAGCTGGGAATCGACGTCGCGCGAGCAGTACTTC. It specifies CASSWESTSREQYF.

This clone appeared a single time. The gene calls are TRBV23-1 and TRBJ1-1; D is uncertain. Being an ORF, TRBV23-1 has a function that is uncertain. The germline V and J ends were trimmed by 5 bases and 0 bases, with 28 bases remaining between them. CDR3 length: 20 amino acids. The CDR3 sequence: CASSKRLPSGQLYMNTEAFF. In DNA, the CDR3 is TGCGCCAGCAGTAAGAGGCTCCCCAGCGGCCAGCTTTACATGAACACTGAAGCTTTCTTT.

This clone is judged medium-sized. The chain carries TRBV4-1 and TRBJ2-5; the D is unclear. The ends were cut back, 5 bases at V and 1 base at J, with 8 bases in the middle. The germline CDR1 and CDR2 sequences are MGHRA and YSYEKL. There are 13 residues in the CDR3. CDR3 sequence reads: CASSSGVQETQYF. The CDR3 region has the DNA TGCGCCAGCAGCTCAGGCGTCCAAGAGACCCAGTACTTC.

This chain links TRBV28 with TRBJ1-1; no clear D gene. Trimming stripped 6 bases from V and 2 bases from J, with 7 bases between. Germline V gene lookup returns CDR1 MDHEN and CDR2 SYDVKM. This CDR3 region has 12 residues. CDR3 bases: TGTGCCAGCAGCTCCCAAAACACTGAAGCTTTCTTT. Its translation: CASSSQNTEAFF. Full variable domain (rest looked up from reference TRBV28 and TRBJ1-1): DVKVTQSSRYLVKRTGEKVFLECVQDMDHENMFWYRQDPGLGLRLIYFSYDVKMKEKGDIPEGYSVSREKKERFSLILESASTNQTSMYLCASSSQNTEAFFGQGTRLTVV.

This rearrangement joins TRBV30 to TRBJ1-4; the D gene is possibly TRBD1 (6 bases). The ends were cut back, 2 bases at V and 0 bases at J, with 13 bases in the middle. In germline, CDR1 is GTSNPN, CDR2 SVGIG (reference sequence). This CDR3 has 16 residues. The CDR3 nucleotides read TGTGCCTGGAGTCGCGGACAGTGGACAACTAATGAAAAACTGTTTTTT. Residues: CAWSRGQWTTNEKLFF.

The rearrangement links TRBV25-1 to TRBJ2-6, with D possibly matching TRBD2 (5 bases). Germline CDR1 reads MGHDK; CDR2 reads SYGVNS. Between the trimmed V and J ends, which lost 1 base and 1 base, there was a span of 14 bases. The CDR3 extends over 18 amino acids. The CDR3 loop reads CASSEFGGALSGANVLTF. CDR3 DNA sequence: TGTGCCAGCAGTGAATTCGGAGGCGCTCTGTCTGGGGCCAACGTCCTGACTTTC.

Here the CDR3 DNA reads TGTGCCAGCTATTCCGGGACAGAGGTCTACACCTTC. Amino acid sequence: CASYSGTEVYTF. The chain employs TRBV28 and TRBJ1-2, with TRBD1 matching 7 bases. With 8 bases clipped from V and 10 bases from J, the junction kept 10 bases outside the gene matches. This CDR3 contains 12 residues. CDR1 is MDHEN and CDR2 is SYDVKM in the germline V gene.

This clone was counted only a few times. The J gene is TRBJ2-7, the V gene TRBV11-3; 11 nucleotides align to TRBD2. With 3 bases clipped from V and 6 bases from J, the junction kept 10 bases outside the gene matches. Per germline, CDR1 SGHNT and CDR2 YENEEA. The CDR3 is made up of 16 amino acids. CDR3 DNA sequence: TGTGCCAGCAGCTTCTGGTCTAGCGGGGGGCATTTCGAGCAGTACTTC. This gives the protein CASSFWSSGGHFEQYF.

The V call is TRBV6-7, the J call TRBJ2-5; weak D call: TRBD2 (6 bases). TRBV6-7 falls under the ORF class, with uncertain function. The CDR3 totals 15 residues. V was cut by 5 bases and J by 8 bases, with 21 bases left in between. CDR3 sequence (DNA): TGTGCCAGCAGTGAAATCGGGGGTGGCGGAGATACCCAGTACTTC. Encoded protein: CASSEIGGGGDTQYF.

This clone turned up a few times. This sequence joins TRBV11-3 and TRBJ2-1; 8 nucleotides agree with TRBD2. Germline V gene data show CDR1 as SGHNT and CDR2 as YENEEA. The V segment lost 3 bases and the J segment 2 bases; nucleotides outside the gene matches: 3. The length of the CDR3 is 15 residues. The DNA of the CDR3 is TGTGCCAGCAGCTTGAGAGCGGGGGCCTACAATGAGCAGTTCTTC. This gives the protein CASSLRAGAYNEQFF.